The TCR beta chain under discussion was sequenced for a study of T cell responses to AZD1222 COVID-19 vaccine. The method was immunoSEQ multiplex PCR; TCRdb's version includes in-frame clones alone and lacks a portion of them. The data contain roughly 97,000 clones, 89% of them singletons. With regard to this clone: Antigen: not known.

Overall study results and limits: Targets within unmutated variant regions were reportedly found for nearly half of spike-specific TCRs.

The V gene lost 4 bases and the J gene lost 4 bases, with 10 bases spanning the gap. Germline CDR1 reads MRHNA; CDR2 reads SNTAGT. The CDR3 is 13 amino acids. This chain connects TRBV6-4 to TRBJ2-5, with D unclear. The source material was peripheral blood, sampled on day 0 of AZD1222 vaccination. The receptor's source is an adult in good health. CDR3 nucleotides: TGTGCCAGCAGTGCGACCTTTGGAGAGACCCAGTACTTC. Its translation: CASSATFGETQYF.